The 27 T cell receptor beta chains given below trace back to one sample, sequenced in a study of response to subunit inactivated influenza vaccine. TCRdb reprocessed the RT-PCR reads via MiXCR and lists one record per CDR3 protein. The sample lists some 180,000 distinct CDR3 sequences; approximately 9.2% were seen once. The sample in question was non-naive T cells sorted from PBMCs, obtained on the day of vaccination. These receptors all stem from a man aged 45 to 65 who received an inactivated influenza vaccine.

The chain recombines TRBV21-1 with TRBJ2-7; the table's D gene call, TRBD1, was not cross checked with the DNA. TRBV21-1 is a pseudogene. This CDR3 is 16 amino acids long. Here the CDR3 reads CASSRLPGQGRYEQYF. The DNA for the CDR3 is TGTGCCAGCAGCAGACTACCGGGACAGGGTCGGTACGAGCAGTACTTC.

This clonotype was observed a few times. The chain employs TRBV7-2 and TRBJ2-5; tentatively, D is TRBD2 (6 bases). CDR1 and CDR2 (germline): SGHTA, FQGNSA. This CDR3 is 14 amino acids long. The ends were cut back, 2 bases at V and 5 bases at J, with 12 bases in the middle. CDR3 amino acids: CASSLRRGSETQYF. Written as DNA, the CDR3 is TGTGCCAGCAGCTTACGGCGGGGTAGCGAGACCCAGTACTTC.

This clonotype was seen at least ten times. The V and J genes are TRBV4-2 and TRBJ1-2; no clear D. V gave up 0 bases and J gave up 5 bases, with 10 bases separating them. This CDR3 has 14 amino acids. Germline loops: CDR1 LGHNA, CDR2 YNFKEQ. CDR3 coding DNA: TGTGCCAGCAGCCAAGATACGGCAGGATATGGCTACACCTTC. Translating it yields CASSQDTAGYGYTF.

A remark on this clonotype: A read error may be the cause here, since a much bigger clone is one base away. The chain has TRBV9 and TRBJ2-2, with D possibly being TRBD1 (5 bases). Germline-derived CDR1 and CDR2 are SGDLS and YYNGEE. Trimming removed 4 bases from V and 7 bases from J, with 14 bases in between. The CDR3 sequence is 14 residues long. The CDR3 reads CASSIQEYVGELFF. CDR3 DNA: TGTGCCAGCAGCATACAGGAGTATGTCGGGGAGCTGTTTTTT. Full variable domain (rest looked up from reference TRBV9 and TRBJ2-2): DSGVTQTPKHLITATGQRVTLRCSPRSGDLSVYWYQQSLDQGLQFLIQYYNGEERAKGNILERFSAQQFPDLHSELNLSSLELGDSALYFCASSIQEYVGELFFGEGSRLTVL.

This clonotype was seen more than once but under ten times. The gene calls are TRBV5-4 and TRBJ2-7; 8 bases agree with TRBD1. V shed 4 bases, J shed 8 bases, and the junction held 11 bases outside the gene matches. Germline loops: CDR1 SGHNT, CDR2 YYREEE (reference sequence). The CDR3 contains 14 residues. The CDR3 reads CASSIAGQGSKQYF. CDR3 DNA sequence: TGTGCCAGCAGCATAGCCGGACAGGGATCCAAGCAGTACTTC.

This clonotype was detected a few times. V is TRBV4-3 and J is TRBJ2-1, with D possibly matching TRBD1 (5 bases). This CDR3 is 16 amino acids long. Germline V gene data show CDR1 as LGHNA and CDR2 as YSLEER. V gave up 0 bases and J gave up 6 bases, with 15 bases separating them. In DNA, the CDR3 is TGCGCCAGCAGCCAAGATAAGCAGGGTAGAGGCAATGAGCAGTTCTTC. This gives the protein CASSQDKQGRGNEQFF.

This clonotype appeared many times. V usage is TRBV3-1 and J usage is TRBJ1-1, with D hard to call. The ends were cut back, 1 base at V and 10 bases at J, with 10 bases in the middle. The CDR3 is 12 residues long. Germline CDR1 and CDR2: LGHDT and YNNKEL (reference sequence). This CDR3 is CASSQGETSAFF. DNA for the CDR3: TGTGCCAGCAGCCAAGGAGAGACATCAGCTTTCTTT.

The V gene is TRBV12-3 or TRBV12-4, the J gene TRBJ2-1, with D perhaps matching TRBD2 (7 bases). With 3 bases removed from V and 7 bases from J, the gap between germline ends came to 13 bases. This CDR3 contains 14 residues. CDR3 residues: CASSLSGGRNEQFF. Here the CDR3 DNA reads TGTGCCAGCAGTTTGTCGGGGGGCAGAAATGAGCAGTTCTTC.

This clonotype was picked up many times. This chain joins TRBV7-8 and TRBJ2-7; 8 bases agree with TRBD2. The ends lost 5 bases at V and 5 bases at J; junction bases unmatched: 5. CDR3 length: 13 residues. Germline lookup yields CDR1 SGHVS and CDR2 FQNEAQ. The CDR3 loop reads CASSPGLEHEQYF. CDR3 DNA: TGTGCCAGCAGCCCGGGACTAGAACACGAGCAGTACTTC.

This chain connects TRBV2 to TRBJ2-7, with TRBD1 identical over 8 bases. This CDR3 comprises 15 residues. Germline V gene data show CDR1 as SNHLY and CDR2 as FYNNEI. Trimming took 3 bases from V and 6 from J; bases not matched to a gene: 10. The CDR3 DNA follows: TGTGCCAGCAGTGACATCTGGACAGGGACCCGCGAGCAGTACTTC. Translating gives CASSDIWTGTREQYF.

This clonotype has a count of ten or more. CDR3 sequence reads: CASSPAAIAYNEQFF. CDR3 bases: TGTGCCAGCAGCCCTGCGGCGATAGCGTATAATGAGCAGTTCTTC. The V call is TRBV5-4, the J call TRBJ2-1; TRBD2 is a possible D gene (5 bases). The V gene lost 4 bases and the J gene lost 7 bases, with 18 bases spanning the gap. Germline assignment: CDR1 SGHNT and CDR2 YYREEE (reference sequence). This CDR3 has 15 amino acids.

This clonotype was counted only a few times. The rearrangement joins TRBV18 to TRBJ2-1; 10 nucleotides agree with TRBD2. Trimming at V came to 0 bases and at J to 3 bases, leaving 2 bases not matched to a gene. The CDR3 consists of 16 residues. Germline V CDR1 and CDR2: KGHSH, LQKENI. The CDR3 reads CASSPPKREGYNEQFF. For the CDR3, the DNA is TGTGCCAGCTCACCACCGAAGCGGGAGGGCTACAATGAGCAGTTCTTC. Filled out from reference TRBV18 and TRBJ2-1, the complete variable domain reads NAGVMQNPRHLVRRRGQEARLRCSPMKGHSHVYWYRQLPEEGLKFMVYLQKENIIDESGMPKERFSAEFPKEGPSILRIQQVVRGDSAAYFCASSPPKREGYNEQFFGPGTRLTVL.

This clonotype was seen many times. The chain has TRBV6-2 or TRBV6-3 and TRBJ2-1, with 14 bases aligning to TRBD2. V lost 6 bases, J lost 11 bases, and 9 bases stayed unmatched. CDR1 and CDR2 from the germline V gene are MNHEY and SVGEGT. This CDR3 is built from 15 residues. CDR3 amino acids: CASSTWTSGGSQQFF. The DNA for the CDR3 is TGTGCCAGCAGCACCTGGACTAGCGGGGGGTCCCAGCAGTTCTTC.

The sample holds a few counts of this clonotype. The chain couples TRBV9 to TRBJ1-2; 8 positions match TRBD1. The CDR3 extends over 16 amino acids. Germline V gives CDR1 SGDLS, CDR2 YYNGEE. V dropped 3 bases and J dropped 6; count of bases not matched to a gene: 13. For the CDR3, the DNA is TGTGCCAGCAGCGAGGGGATCCAGGGGGCTGCCCATGGCTACACCTTC. Translated: CASSEGIQGAAHGYTF.

This clonotype was recorded many times. The rearrangement links TRBV6-2 or TRBV6-3 to TRBJ2-1; D remains unclear. The V gene's germline CDR1 is MNHEY and CDR2 SVGEGT. The CDR3 sequence is 14 residues long. Trimming shortened V by 3 bases and J by 6 bases, and 12 bases separated the two germline ends. CDR3 amino acids: CASSYLLPGNEQFF. The CDR3, as DNA: TGTGCCAGCAGTTATCTTCTCCCGGGCAATGAGCAGTTCTTC.

This clonotype showed up many times. The chain links TRBV5-5 to TRBJ2-2; D possibly matches TRBD1 or TRBD2 (5 bases each). The germline CDR1 and CDR2 sequences are SGHKS and YYEKEE (reference sequence). V lost 1 base, J lost 6 bases, and 7 bases lay in between. The CDR3 loop spans 13 amino acids. The CDR3 DNA sequence: TGTGCCAGCAGCTTGTTGGGGGCCGGGGAGCTGTTTTTT. Translating gives CASSLLGAGELFF. Together with reference TRBV5-5 and TRBJ2-2, the CDR3 gives the full variable domain: DAGVTQSPTHLIKTRGQQVTLRCSPISGHKSVSWYQQVLGQGPQFIFQYYEKEERGRGNFPDRFSARQFPNYSSELNVNALLLGDSALYLCASSLLGAGELFFGEGSRLTVL.

The V and J genes are TRBV19 and TRBJ1-1; tentative D call: TRBD1 (5 bases). Germline V lookup: CDR1 LNHDA, CDR2 SQIVND (reference sequence). The V gene lost 0 bases and the J gene lost 8 bases, with 10 bases spanning the gap. The CDR3 length is 13 residues. The CDR3 DNA is TGTGCCAGTAGTATAGATTGGGGCGGCGAAGCTTTCTTT. The encoded protein is CASSIDWGGEAFF.

The chain carries TRBV14 and TRBJ2-2; D might be TRBD1 (6 bases). The V and J ends lost 4 bases and 4 bases respectively, with 16 bases between them. The CDR3 loop spans 16 amino acids. Germline loops: CDR1 SGHDN, CDR2 FVKESK. This CDR3 is CASSPKTGYFTGELFF. As DNA, the CDR3 is TGTGCCAGCAGCCCTAAGACAGGATACTTCACCGGGGAGCTGTTTTTT.

This clonotype occurred a few times. The rearrangement links TRBV6-5 to TRBJ2-3; D not resolved. Trimming removed 3 bases at V and 0 bases at J, with 7 bases between. The CDR3 totals 14 residues. CDR1 is MNHEY and CDR2 is SVGAGI in the germline V gene. The CDR3 nucleotides read TGTGCCAGCAGTTATCTCCGGAGCACAGATACGCAGTATTTT. Translating it yields CASSYLRSTDTQYF.

Points on this clonotype: Germline is not matched at one junction end, which may reflect a read error. The chain couples TRBV5-1 to TRBJ2-7; 11 bases match TRBD2. There are 16 residues in the CDR3. Germline loops: CDR1 SGHRS, CDR2 YFSETQ. CDR3 amino acids: CASSPQSSGGSQRWNF. For the CDR3, the DNA is TGCGCCAGCAGCCCCCAATCTAGCGGGGGGTCACAGCGTTGGAACTTC.

The genes are TRBV11-2 and TRBJ2-5, with TRBD1 matching 10 bases. Germline-derived CDR1 and CDR2 are SGHAT and FQNNGV. There are 14 residues in the CDR3. After removal of 5 bases from V and 2 bases from J, the junction contained 2 bases not matched to a gene. The CDR3 sequence: CASSKDRGQETQYF. In DNA, the CDR3 is TGTGCCAGCAGCAAGGACAGGGGGCAAGAGACCCAGTACTTC.

The chain carries TRBV21-1 and TRBJ2-5; the table assigns TRBD1, which was not confirmed against the DNA. TRBV21-1 is marked as a pseudogene. CDR3 length: 15 amino acids. The CDR3 spells CASSKSRGAGETQYF. For the CDR3, the DNA is TGTGCCAGCAGCAAAAGCCGGGGGGCAGGAGAGACCCAGTACTTC.

The chain joins TRBV27 to TRBJ2-5, with D perhaps TRBD1 or TRBD2 (6 bases each). The CDR3 is made up of 14 amino acids. V gave up 3 bases and J gave up 1 base, with 9 bases separating them. The germline V gene encodes CDR1 MNHEY and CDR2 SMNVEV (reference sequence). Written as DNA, the CDR3 is TGTGCCAGCAGTTTTTCGGGGGCCCAAGAGACCCAGTACTTC. Its translation is CASSFSGAQETQYF.

The V call is TRBV7-9, the J call TRBJ2-4; no reliable D call. There are 12 residues in the CDR3. Deletions cut 5 bases from V and 3 bases from J, with 5 bases between. Germline V CDR1 and CDR2: SEHNR, FQNEAQ (reference sequence). CDR3: CASSPDKNIQYF. The CDR3 DNA follows: TGTGCCAGCAGCCCAGACAAAAACATTCAGTACTTC. Drawing the rest from reference TRBV7-9 and TRBJ2-4, the complete variable domain is DTGVSQNPRHKITKRGQNVTFRCDPISEHNRLYWYRQTLGQGPEFLTYFQNEAQLEKSRLLSDRFSAERPKGSFSTLEIQRTEQGDSAMYLCASSPDKNIQYFGAGTRLSVL.

This clonotype was detected a few times. This chain uses TRBV14 with TRBJ2-5, with TRBD2 matching over 13 bases. The germline V gene encodes CDR1 SGHDN and CDR2 FVKESK. The V gene end was trimmed by 4 bases and the J gene end by 4 bases; junction bases not matched to a gene: 6. The CDR3 has 16 amino acids. CDR3 amino acids: CASSLWTSGRRETQYF. In DNA form, the CDR3 reads TGTGCCAGCAGCCTCTGGACTAGCGGGAGAAGAGAGACCCAGTACTTC.

This clonotype was picked up many times. The chain couples TRBV5-6 to TRBJ2-5; unclear D gene. Trimming took 0 bases from V and 5 from J, leaving 11 bases between them. Germline-derived CDR1 and CDR2 are SGHDT and YYEEEE. The CDR3 consists of 14 residues. The CDR3 DNA is TGTGCCAGCAGCTTGGGGTGGGTTTCGGAGACCCAGTACTTC. As protein: CASSLGWVSETQYF.

The chain recombines TRBV9 with TRBJ2-1, with D possibly matching TRBD2 (5 bases). CDR1 is SGDLS, CDR2 YYNGEE, per germline. Deletions cut 0 bases from V and 8 bases from J, with 9 bases between. CDR3 length: 13 residues. The CDR3 loop reads CASSVGGSDEQFF. The CDR3 nucleotides read TGTGCCAGCAGCGTAGGTGGGAGCGATGAGCAGTTCTTC.